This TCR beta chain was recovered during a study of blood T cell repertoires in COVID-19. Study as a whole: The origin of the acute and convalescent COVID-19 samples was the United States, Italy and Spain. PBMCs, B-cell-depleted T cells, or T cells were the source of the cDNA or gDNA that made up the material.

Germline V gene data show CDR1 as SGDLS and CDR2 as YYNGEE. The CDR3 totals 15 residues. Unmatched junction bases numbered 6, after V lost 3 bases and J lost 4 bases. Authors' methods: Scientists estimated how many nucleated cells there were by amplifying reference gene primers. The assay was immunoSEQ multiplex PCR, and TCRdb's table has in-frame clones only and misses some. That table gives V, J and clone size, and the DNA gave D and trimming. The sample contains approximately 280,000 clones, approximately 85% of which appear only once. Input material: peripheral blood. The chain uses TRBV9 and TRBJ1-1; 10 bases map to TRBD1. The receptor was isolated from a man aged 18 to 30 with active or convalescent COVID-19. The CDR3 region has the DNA TGTGCCAGCAGCGCCTGGACAGGGGGACTCACTGAAGCTTTCTTT. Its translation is CASSAWTGGLTEAFF.